The 30 T cell receptor beta chains in this list originate from one sample, sequenced in a study of T cells expressing NK-cell markers. TCRdb reworked the 5' RACE reads into one entry per CDR3 protein, no DNA. This sample carries 450,000 to 600,000 distinct CDR3 sequences, with approximately 3.6% going to the ten biggest clones. Sequences were obtained from blood T cells: a sorted CD56 or NKG2C T cell subset, CD4+ or CD8+ T cells, or bulk PBMC T cells (not recorded which). These receptors were collected from a man aged 18 to 30 in good health.

The rearrangement links TRBV15 to TRBJ2-4; TCRdb's D gene call, TRBD2, goes unchecked for lack of DNA. The CDR3 sequence is 16 residues long. From germline, CDR1 is LNHNV and CDR2 YYDKDF (reference sequence). CDR3 sequence reads: CATSRGREAYKNIQYF.

CDR3 amino acids: CASSLRAALAGVDTQYF. The gene calls are TRBV27 and TRBJ2-3; the D call from TCRdb, TRBD2, cannot be confirmed without DNA. The CDR3 runs to 17 residues. CDR1 and CDR2 (germline): MNHEY, SMNVEV (reference sequence).

The genes are TRBV5-1 and TRBJ1-2. CDR3 length equals 11 residues. Germline CDR1 is SGHRS and CDR2 is YFSETQ. The CDR3 protein is CASRETAAYTF.

This rearrangement joins TRBV15 to TRBJ2-2. The CDR3 consists of 17 residues. Per germline, CDR1 LNHNV and CDR2 YYDKDF (reference sequence). The CDR3 loop reads CATSRKLLPQNTGELFF.

This sequence joins TRBV20-1 and TRBJ2-3. The CDR3 sequence is 15 residues long. Germline V gene data show CDR1 as DFQATT and CDR2 as SNEGSKA (reference sequence). The CDR3 sequence is CSASPLTGSTDTQYF.

The gene calls are TRBV7-8 and TRBJ2-7. Germline values: CDR1 SGHVS, CDR2 FQNEAQ. CDR3 size: 16 residues. CDR3 loop: CASSLGISEPLHEQYF.

The genes are TRBV29-1 and TRBJ2-1. Germline V lookup: CDR1 SQVTM, CDR2 ANQGSEA. The CDR3 is 11 residues long. Here the CDR3 reads CSVEIGYEQFF.

This sequence joins TRBV7-9 and TRBJ2-1; the TRBD2 assignment by TCRdb is unverifiable without DNA. In germline, CDR1 is SEHNR, CDR2 FQNEAQ (reference sequence). This CDR3 has 18 amino acids. The CDR3 loop reads CASSPGGTSSPSYNEQFF.

The chain employs TRBV6-5 and TRBJ2-5. This CDR3 has 12 amino acids. Germline CDR1 MNHEY, CDR2 SVGAGI. The CDR3 sequence is CASSDSGKTQYF.

This chain links TRBV28 with TRBJ1-5; TCRdb's assignment of TRBD1 cannot be checked, as there is no DNA. CDR1 MDHEN and CDR2 SYDVKM come from the germline V gene. The CDR3 has 15 amino acids. The CDR3 here is CASSYDRVSNQPQHF.

This chain uses TRBV5-6 with TRBJ2-3; TCRdb reports TRBD2, a call that lacks DNA to check it against. Germline assignment: CDR1 SGHDT and CDR2 YYEEEE. This CDR3 has 15 amino acids. CDR3: CASSLVGVAEDTQYF.

This rearrangement joins TRBV7-2 to TRBJ2-7. The CDR3 is 12 residues long. Germline V CDR1 and CDR2: SGHTA, FQGNSA. The CDR3 spells CASSLERREQYF.

The rearrangement uses TRBV13 and TRBJ2-4; there is no DNA to check the TCRdb D call of TRBD1. This CDR3 has 17 amino acids. Germline V CDR1 and CDR2: PRHDT, FYEKMQ (reference sequence). Here the CDR3 reads CASSLKLGLGKGHIQYF.

The chain is built from TRBV11-2 and TRBJ2-7; TCRdb proposes TRBD2, but this gene call is untestable without DNA. The germline gives CDR1 SGHAT, CDR2 FQNNGV. CDR3 size: 18 residues. The CDR3 loop reads CASSLDSLSGRAAYEQYF.

The CDR3 is CSAKGISNTGELFF. V usage is TRBV29-1 and J usage is TRBJ2-2. The CDR3 spans 14 residues. CDR1 and CDR2 (germline): SQVTM, ANQGSEA.

V is TRBV12-3 or TRBV12-4 and J is TRBJ1-5. The CDR3 sequence is 16 residues long. The CDR3 is CASSLGQGTTYQPQHF.

This rearrangement joins TRBV12-3 or TRBV12-4 to TRBJ2-1; checking the TCRdb D call of TRBD2 is not possible without DNA. The CDR3 is 17 amino acids. CDR3: CASSSYVGGRLLGEQFF.

The chain combines TRBV12-3 or TRBV12-4 with TRBJ2-2; TCRdb's assignment of TRBD1 cannot be checked, as there is no DNA. The CDR3 sequence is 16 residues long. The CDR3 sequence is CASSVGQGVGTGELFF.

The chain employs TRBV20-1 and TRBJ2-1; the TCRdb call, TRBD2, lacks DNA for checking. Germline values: CDR1 DFQATT, CDR2 SNEGSKA (reference sequence). The CDR3 is made up of 17 amino acids. This CDR3 reads CSASFVGGRVSYNEQFF.

This chain uses TRBV7-6 with TRBJ2-7. Germline V gene lookup returns CDR1 SGHVS and CDR2 FNYEAQ. The CDR3 has 13 residues. The CDR3 reads CASSLNLAGEQYF.

The rearrangement joins TRBV11-3 to TRBJ2-3. The CDR3 runs 16 residues. Per the germline V gene, CDR1 is SGHNT and CDR2 is YENEEA. This chain's CDR3 is CASSFTVGFSTDTQYF.

The gene calls are TRBV7-9 and TRBJ1-5. There are 15 residues in the CDR3. Germline V CDR1 and CDR2: SEHNR, FQNEAQ (reference sequence). The CDR3 reads CASSQMSASSQPQHF. Variable domain in full (rest from reference TRBV7-9 and TRBJ1-5): DTGVSQNPRHKITKRGQNVTFRCDPISEHNRLYWYRQTLGQGPEFLTYFQNEAQLEKSRLLSDRFSAERPKGSFSTLEIQRTEQGDSAMYLCASSQMSASSQPQHFGDGTRLSIL.

CDR3 in amino acids: CATGPGARDIQYF. The J gene is TRBJ2-4, the V gene TRBV10-3; there is no DNA to check the TCRdb D call of TRBD1. CDR1 ENHRY and CDR2 SYGVKD come from the germline V gene. The CDR3 consists of 13 residues.

The CDR3 sequence is CSVLPTSTDTQYF. The chain recombines TRBV20-1 with TRBJ2-3. This CDR3 has 13 amino acids. Germline values: CDR1 DFQATT, CDR2 SNEGSKA (reference sequence).

The chain links TRBV12-3 or TRBV12-4 to TRBJ2-1; TCRdb calls TRBD2, which cannot be checked without DNA. This CDR3 is 15 amino acids long. CDR3 protein: CASSPRANRRYEQFF.

The rearrangement uses TRBV7-2 and TRBJ2-1; TCRdb reports TRBD2, a call that lacks DNA to check it against. The CDR3 extends over 15 amino acids. The germline gives CDR1 SGHTA, CDR2 FQGNSA. This chain's CDR3 is CASSLDGRGVGEQFF.

The gene calls are TRBV9 and TRBJ1-1; TCRdb proposes TRBD1, but this gene call is untestable without DNA. The CDR3 covers 13 residues. Germline V lookup: CDR1 SGDLS, CDR2 YYNGEE. The CDR3 reads CASSVGTLGFAFF.

This chain links TRBV11-2 with TRBJ2-5; TCRdb returns TRBD1, unconfirmable since there is no DNA. Germline V lookup: CDR1 SGHAT, CDR2 FQNNGV. The CDR3 spans 14 residues. The CDR3 loop is CASSLGQPRETQYF.

This sequence joins TRBV5-5 and TRBJ1-2; absent DNA, TCRdb's TRBD1 call cannot be checked. This CDR3 spans 15 amino acids. Germline V gives CDR1 SGHKS, CDR2 YYEKEE (reference sequence). CDR3 region: CASSLGGGGLDGYTF.

The V gene is TRBV24-1, the J gene TRBJ2-1; TCRdb outputs TRBD2, but without DNA this stays unchecked. The germline CDR1 and CDR2 sequences are KGHDR and SFDVKD. The CDR3 spans 17 residues. CDR3 in amino acids: CATSDYLGTSGMDEQFF.